The 7 T cell receptor beta chains below all came from one sample that was sequenced in a study of chemoradiotherapy in HPV16-positive cancers. The table came from immunoSEQ multiplex PCR; TCRdb's copy has only in-frame clones and leaves some out. The top ten clones hold 8% of a sample with about 16,000 clones, nearly 70% of them seen once. This specimen was tumor tissue, taken from a patient who underwent chemoradiotherapy. Receptor source: a human donor with HPV-associated anogenital cancer.

This sequence joins TRBV2 and TRBJ2-2; 7 positions agree with TRBD2. From germline, CDR1 is SNHLY and CDR2 FYNNEI. Trimming took 3 bases from V and 3 from J; bases not matched to a gene: 1. The CDR3 spans 14 residues. CDR3 residues: CASSEAGDTGELFF. The CDR3 nucleotides are TGTGCCAGCAGTGAGGCGGGGGACACCGGGGAGCTGTTTTTT.

This clone was seen a few times. V and J are TRBV6-1 and TRBJ1-2; D uncertain. This CDR3 spans 13 amino acids. V gave up 6 bases and J gave up 4 bases, with 12 bases separating them. The germline CDR1 and CDR2 sequences are MNHNS and SASEGT. Here the CDR3 DNA reads TGTGCCAGCAGCTCACAAGACTTCTATGGCTACACCTTC. This codes for CASSSQDFYGYTF.

The genes are TRBV5-1 and TRBJ1-3; D is possibly TRBD1 (5 bases). The CDR3 is 12 amino acids. CDR1 SGHRS and CDR2 YFSETQ come from the germline V gene. Deletions cut 7 bases from V and 4 bases from J, with 9 bases between. The CDR3: CASHHRGNTIYF. Here the CDR3 DNA reads TGCGCCAGCCACCACAGGGGAAACACCATATATTTT.

The V call is TRBV9, the J call TRBJ2-3, with TRBD1 identical over 10 bases. Germline assignment: CDR1 SGDLS and CDR2 YYNGEE. J gave up 4 bases and V 3 bases, and 8 bases lay outside the gene matches. The CDR3 extends over 16 amino acids. The DNA of the CDR3 is TGTGCCAGCAGCGGGGGGGACAGGGGTTTGGCAGATACGCAGTATTTT. Translating it yields CASSGGDRGLADTQYF. Drawing the rest from reference TRBV9 and TRBJ2-3, the complete variable domain is DSGVTQTPKHLITATGQRVTLRCSPRSGDLSVYWYQQSLDQGLQFLIQYYNGEERAKGNILERFSAQQFPDLHSELNLSSLELGDSALYFCASSGGDRGLADTQYFGPGTRLTVL.

The chain joins TRBV6-6 to TRBJ2-3; either TRBD1 or TRBD2 may supply D (5 bases each). The V end was cut by 5 bases, the J end by 2 bases, with 14 bases between. The CDR3 extends over 15 amino acids. Germline assignment: CDR1 MNHNY and CDR2 SVGAGI (reference sequence). In nucleotides, the CDR3 is TGTGCCAGCAGTGTCGGGGACCGGGACACAGATACGCAGTATTTT. Protein: CASSVGDRDTDTQYF.

CDR3 region: CASRNLLGGAQTQYF. The CDR3 coding sequence is TGTGCCAGCAGAAATCTACTCGGGGGGGCGCAGACCCAGTACTTC. The V and J genes are TRBV28 and TRBJ2-5; 8 bases are a match to TRBD2. The CDR3 loop spans 15 amino acids. With V trimmed by 6 bases and J by 6 bases, 12 bases remained unmatched. Germline CDR1 MDHEN, CDR2 SYDVKM.

This chain connects TRBV15 to TRBJ2-7, with TRBD2 as a possible D gene (6 bases). Trimming stripped 1 base from V and 6 bases from J, with 10 bases between. Per the germline V gene, CDR1 is LNHNV and CDR2 is YYDKDF (reference sequence). The CDR3 loop spans 13 amino acids. The CDR3 sequence: CATSRVGGSEQYF. The CDR3 DNA follows: TGTGCCACCAGCAGAGTCGGAGGGTCCGAGCAGTACTTC.